Each of the 31 T cell receptor beta chains below was sequenced from the same sample in a study of blood T cell repertoires in COVID-19 (dated by TCRdb to the early 2020s). The library was obtained by the immunoSEQ multiplex PCR assay. Held by TCRdb, this immuneACCESS table contains in-frame sequences only and omits some clones. Under half of the omission traces to an unresolved V gene where checked; the cause of the rest is unknown. The sample table holds around 120,000 clones, of which approximately 86% were seen once. Approximately 2.3% of the sample rests with the top ten. The sequencing input was PBMCs or T cells enriched from blood (not recorded which). The receptor set was obtained from a woman aged 45 to 65 who had recovered from COVID-19.

This clone was counted once. CDR3 region: CAWSYPGQGAKYEQYF. CDR3 DNA: TGTGCCTGGAGCTATCCGGGACAGGGGGCGAAGTACGAGCAGTACTTC. The chain has TRBV30 and TRBJ2-7; 12 bases are shared with TRBD1. The CDR3 has 16 amino acids. The germline gives CDR1 GTSNPN, CDR2 SVGIG (reference sequence). V trimming: 3 bases; J trimming: 4 bases; junction bases outside the gene matches: 10.

This chain connects TRBV5-1 to TRBJ2-1; 8 nucleotides match TRBD1. The CDR3 is 14 amino acids. Looked up from germline, CDR1 is SGHRS and CDR2 is YFSETQ. Unmatched junction bases numbered 3, after V lost 2 bases and J lost 5 bases. In nucleotides, the CDR3 is TGCGCCAGCAGCTTTGGACAGGGCGACAATGAGCAGTTCTTC. Amino acid sequence: CASSFGQGDNEQFF.

V is TRBV10-3 and J is TRBJ1-1; no clear D. V lost 9 bases, J lost 1 base, and 15 bases lay in between. The germline V gene has CDR1 ENHRY and CDR2 SYGVKD. This CDR3 region has 14 residues. The CDR3 protein is CAISREETNTEAFF. The CDR3 DNA is TGTGCCATATCCCGTGAGGAAACGAACACTGAAGCTTTCTTT.

The rearrangement links TRBV5-6 to TRBJ1-2, with TRBD1 as a possible D gene (5 bases). The germline V and J ends were trimmed by 6 bases and 8 bases, with 26 bases remaining between them. The germline V gene encodes CDR1 SGHDT and CDR2 YYEEEE. The CDR3 runs to 16 residues. CDR3 bases: TGTGCCAGCACCCTGGGGGGGTCTCGCTTTTCGAGGGGCTACACCTTC. It specifies CASTLGGSRFSRGYTF.

This chain uses TRBV19 with TRBJ2-7; possible D gene TRBD2, 5 bases. Trimming cost V 4 bases and J 3 bases, with 10 bases left between them. The CDR3 runs to 13 residues. Germline V CDR1 and CDR2: LNHDA, SQIVND (reference sequence). Here the CDR3 reads CASSNPGFYEQYF. The CDR3 DNA reads as TGTGCCAGTAGTAATCCGGGATTCTACGAGCAGTACTTC.

V gene TRBV9 combines with J gene TRBJ2-7; the match to TRBD1 covers 8 bases. The V gene's germline CDR1 is SGDLS and CDR2 YYNGEE. Losses at the gene ends were 4 bases for V and 4 bases for J; bases not matched to a gene: 10. This CDR3 is 15 amino acids long. The CDR3 DNA follows: TGTGCCAGCAGCTACCAGGGGGCGAGGGTTTACGAGCAGTACTTC. Encoded protein: CASSYQGARVYEQYF.

This sequence joins TRBV11-3 and TRBJ2-1, with a tentative D call TRBD1 (5 bases). Germline loops: CDR1 SGHNT, CDR2 YENEEA. This CDR3 contains 14 residues. Trimming removed 0 bases from V and 10 bases from J, with 13 bases in between. CDR3 loop: CASSLEPQGGEQFF. The CDR3 bases are TGTGCCAGCAGCTTAGAACCCCAGGGCGGAGAGCAGTTCTTC.

The chain recombines TRBV7-9 with TRBJ1-4, with 9 bases matching TRBD1. This CDR3 region has 18 residues. Germline CDR1 is SEHNR and CDR2 is FQNEAQ (reference sequence). V was pared by 4 bases and J by 2 bases, with 11 bases of the junction left unmatched. The CDR3 DNA is TGTGCCAGCAGCTCCGGGACAGGGAACCTTCGGACTAATGAAAAACTGTTTTTT. The encoded protein is CASSSGTGNLRTNEKLFF.

The chain uses TRBV7-9 and TRBJ1-4; possible D gene TRBD1, 6 bases. V was clipped by 5 bases and J by 6 bases, with 13 bases between them. The CDR3 contains 14 residues. Germline V gene lookup returns CDR1 SEHNR and CDR2 FQNEAQ (reference sequence). The CDR3 here is CASSPRDTYEKLFF. CDR3 DNA: TGTGCCAGCAGCCCCCGGGACACCTATGAAAAACTGTTTTTT.

This clone showed up just once. The V and J genes are TRBV15 and TRBJ2-2; the match to TRBD2 covers 13 bases. Germline loops: CDR1 LNHNV, CDR2 YYDKDF (reference sequence). The V and J ends lost 4 bases and 4 bases, in that order; junction bases with no gene match: 6. The CDR3 length is 17 residues. The CDR3 reads CATSKGLAGAGTGELFF. In nucleotides, the CDR3 is TGTGCCACCAGCAAAGGACTAGCGGGGGCCGGCACCGGGGAGCTGTTTTTT.

In DNA form, the CDR3 reads TGCAGCGTTCCAACCGGGACAGGGTTTTTTTCTGGCTACACCTTC. Its translation is CSVPTGTGFFSGYTF. The gene calls are TRBV29-1 and TRBJ1-2; TRBD1 agrees at 9 bases. After removal of 5 bases from V and 7 bases from J, the junction contained 14 bases not matched to a gene. The germline V gene has CDR1 SQVTM and CDR2 ANQGSEA. The CDR3 spans 15 residues. The whole variable domain, remainder taken from reference TRBV29-1 and TRBJ1-2, is SAVISQKPSRDICQRGTSLTIQCQVDSQVTMMFWYRQQPGQSLTLIATANQGSEATYESGFVIDKFPISRPNLTFSTLTVSNMSPEDSSIYLCSVPTGTGFFSGYTFGSGTRLTVV.

The J gene is TRBJ1-2, the V gene TRBV4-3, with D perhaps matching TRBD1 (5 bases). Trimming removed 0 bases at V and 4 bases at J, with 12 bases between. There are 15 residues in the CDR3. CDR1 LGHNA and CDR2 YSLEER come from the germline V gene. CDR3 nucleotides: TGCGCCAGCAGCCAAGATGCAGGGTTTTCCTATGGCTACACCTTC. Translation: CASSQDAGFSYGYTF.

V and J are TRBV9 and TRBJ2-1; the match to TRBD2 covers 7 bases. Germline values: CDR1 SGDLS, CDR2 YYNGEE. J lost 0 bases, V lost 4 bases, and 7 bases had no gene match. The CDR3 covers 16 residues. The CDR3: CASSLSGASSYNEQFF. The CDR3 DNA is TGTGCCAGCAGCCTCAGCGGGGCCAGCTCCTACAATGAGCAGTTCTTC.

This chain connects TRBV18 to TRBJ1-4; D is possibly TRBD1 (6 bases). Between the trimmed V and J ends, which lost 2 bases and 4 bases, there was a span of 11 bases. The CDR3 sequence is 15 residues long. The V gene's germline CDR1 is KGHSH and CDR2 LQKENI. The CDR3 region has the DNA TGTGCCAGCTCACCAGGACAGCGATTTAATGAAAAACTGTTTTTT. Translated, it gives CASSPGQRFNEKLFF.

The sample holds a few counts of this clone. V and J are TRBV11-3 and TRBJ1-6, with 7 bases that match TRBD1. The trim removed 4 bases at V and 10 bases at J, leaving 4 bases unmatched. CDR1 is SGHNT and CDR2 is YENEEA in the germline V gene. The CDR3 runs 13 residues. CDR3 nucleotides: TGTGCCAGCAGCTACGCAGGGGGATCACCCCTCCACTTT. Amino acids: CASSYAGGSPLHF.

The chain couples TRBV6-1 to TRBJ1-2, with D unresolved. Per germline, CDR1 MNHNS and CDR2 SASEGT. The CDR3 covers 13 residues. V was clipped by 7 bases and J by 9 bases, with 18 bases between them. In nucleotides, the CDR3 is TGTGCCAGCATTCTTGCCTCCACGGGGAGCTACACCTTC. Encoded protein: CASILASTGSYTF.

The rearrangement joins TRBV5-1 to TRBJ1-1; maybe TRBD1 (6 bases). CDR1 is SGHRS and CDR2 is YFSETQ in the germline V gene. Trimming took off 2 bases at V and 3 bases at J, with 14 bases between the two ends. The length of the CDR3 is 15 residues. The CDR3 region is CASSFNRVGDTEAFF. The CDR3 region has the DNA TGCGCCAGCAGCTTTAACAGGGTAGGGGACACTGAAGCTTTCTTT.

The rearrangement uses TRBV9 and TRBJ2-7; no firm D call. The CDR3 is made up of 14 amino acids. CDR1 and CDR2 from the germline V gene are SGDLS and YYNGEE. Trimming cost V 0 bases and J 3 bases, with 10 bases left between them. CDR3 in DNA: TGTGCCAGCAGCGTAGGAGAACGGTTCTACGAGCAGTACTTC. The encoded protein is CASSVGERFYEQYF.

This clone was counted between two and nine times. The rearrangement uses TRBV18 and TRBJ1-5, with D unclear. The CDR3 covers 13 residues. From germline, CDR1 is KGHSH and CDR2 LQKENI. Trimming left V 3 bases short and J 2 bases short, with 5 bases between. CDR3 protein: CASSPGGNQPQHF. DNA for the CDR3: TGTGCCAGCTCACCTGGAGGCAATCAGCCCCAGCATTTT.

This clone appeared once. This chain joins TRBV9 and TRBJ1-5, with D possibly TRBD1 on 6 matching bases. This CDR3 region has 18 residues. With 0 bases removed from V and 1 base from J, the gap between germline ends came to 17 bases. Germline CDR1 is SGDLS and CDR2 is YYNGEE. CDR3 loop: CASSVGGGQPPSNQPQHF. The DNA of the CDR3 is TGTGCCAGCAGCGTAGGGGGCGGACAGCCGCCAAGCAATCAGCCCCAGCATTTT.

The chain joins TRBV12-5 to TRBJ2-1, with 10 bases lining up with TRBD1. The V segment lost 7 bases and the J segment 0 bases; nucleotides outside the gene matches: 18. The CDR3 is 20 amino acids. Germline V gene lookup returns CDR1 LGHNT and CDR2 FRNRAP. In DNA form, the CDR3 reads TGTGCTAGTGCTCGCACCACCGGGACAGGGGATCCCCGCTCCTACAATGAGCAGTTCTTC. Protein sequence: CASARTTGTGDPRSYNEQFF.

The chain employs TRBV14 and TRBJ2-3; TRBD2 aligns across 9 bases. V gave up 1 base and J gave up 5 bases; unmatched junction bases: 10. CDR3 length: 17 amino acids. Germline CDR1 reads SGHDN; CDR2 reads FVKESK. The CDR3 sequence: CASSQGFIAGAIDTQYF. Here the CDR3 DNA reads TGTGCCAGCAGCCAAGGGTTTATAGCGGGGGCCATAGATACGCAGTATTTT. Looking up the rest from reference TRBV14 and TRBJ2-3 gives the full variable domain: EAGVTQFPSHSVIEKGQTVTLRCDPISGHDNLYWYRRVMGKEIKFLLHFVKESKQDESGMPNNRFLAERTGGTYSTLKVQPAELEDSGVYFCASSQGFIAGAIDTQYFGPGTRLTVL.

This clone came up a few times. This rearrangement joins TRBV10-3 to TRBJ2-5; D unclear. This CDR3 is 17 amino acids long. Trimming took 4 bases from V and 4 from J, leaving 22 bases between them. Germline CDR1 ENHRY, CDR2 SYGVKD. The CDR3, as DNA: TGTGCCATCAGTGCCTCTATCATGATGGCAGAGGCAGAGACCCAGTACTTC. Amino acid sequence: CAISASIMMAEAETQYF.

The V gene is TRBV5-1, the J gene TRBJ2-7; 9 bases are a match to TRBD1. V shed 0 bases and J 2 bases; nucleotides not matched to a gene: 0. The CDR3 spans 14 residues. Germline CDR1 is SGHRS and CDR2 is YFSETQ. In nucleotides, the CDR3 is TGCGCCAGCAGCTTGGGGACAGGGGCCTACGAGCAGTACTTC. Protein sequence: CASSLGTGAYEQYF.

The chain links TRBV5-1 to TRBJ2-2; a weak D match, TRBD1 (6 bases). Trimming shortened V by 2 bases and J by 6 bases, and 17 bases separated the two germline ends. The length of the CDR3 is 16 residues. Germline assignment: CDR1 SGHRS and CDR2 YFSETQ. CDR3 DNA: TGCGCCAGCAGCTTCAACAGGGTTTTGGAAGCCGGGGAGCTGTTTTTT. It codes for CASSFNRVLEAGELFF.

J is TRBJ2-1 and V is TRBV2; 8 bases fit TRBD2. The J segment lost 3 bases and the V segment lost 6 bases, leaving 7 bases of the junction unmatched. CDR1 and CDR2 (germline): SNHLY, FYNNEI. The CDR3 consists of 15 residues. This chain's CDR3 is CASSGGGTSYNEQFF. In nucleotides, the CDR3 is TGTGCCAGCAGCGGGGGGGGGACTAGCTACAATGAGCAGTTCTTC.

The V gene is TRBV2, the J gene TRBJ2-2; 7 nucleotides agree with TRBD1. This CDR3 has 15 residues. From germline, CDR1 is SNHLY and CDR2 FYNNEI. V trimming: 6 bases; J trimming: 5 bases; junction bases outside the gene matches: 9. CDR3 region: CASRLTGSQTGELFF. The CDR3 DNA follows: TGTGCCAGCAGGTTGACAGGGAGTCAAACCGGGGAGCTGTTTTTT.

The rearrangement links TRBV19 to TRBJ1-2; D perhaps matches TRBD1 (6 bases). V dropped 1 base and J dropped 4 bases, with 10 bases sitting between them. Per the germline V gene, CDR1 is LNHDA and CDR2 is SQIVND (reference sequence). The CDR3 runs 14 residues. The CDR3 loop is CASSIVRGSYGYTF. Written as DNA, the CDR3 is TGTGCCAGTAGTATAGTCAGGGGCTCCTATGGCTACACCTTC.

CDR3 nucleotide sequence: TGTGCCAGCGAAGCACCCAGACAGGCCCAGTACTTC. It codes for CASEAPRQAQYF. The chain carries TRBV6-7 and TRBJ2-7; D is possibly TRBD1 (6 bases). TRBV6-7 is marked as an open reading frame, function uncertain. The V and J ends lost 8 bases and 10 bases respectively, with 18 bases between them. CDR3 size: 12 residues.

This rearrangement joins TRBV5-1 to TRBJ1-3; D remains unclear. Per the germline V gene, CDR1 is SGHRS and CDR2 is YFSETQ. Trimming removed 0 bases from V and 0 bases from J, with 13 bases in between. CDR3 length: 17 amino acids. The CDR3 loop reads CASSLEGARLSGNTIYF. In DNA, the CDR3 is TGCGCCAGCAGCTTGGAGGGAGCCCGACTCTCTGGAAACACCATATATTTT.

The chain links TRBV4-1 to TRBJ1-5; D is undetermined. V shed 1 base and J shed 3 bases, with 4 bases lying between them. This CDR3 contains 13 residues. Germline V gene sequence: CDR1 MGHRA, CDR2 YSYEKL. CDR3 sequence (DNA): TGCGCCAGCAGCCAAGGGCCCAATCAGCCCCAGCATTTT. It translates to CASSQGPNQPQHF.